The 27 T cell receptor beta chains in this list originate from one sample, sequenced in a study of T cell repertoires in cytomegalovirus infection (dated by TCRdb to between 2018 and 2020). The data were produced on an Illumina HiSeq 1500. TCRdb's own reprocessing of the public reads used fastp at Q25 and MiXCR and kept productive beta chains. Every distinct CDR3 protein forms one entry, paired with its most common genes and DNA. The sample records approximately 730,000 distinct CDR3 sequences, 30% to 40% of which are singletons. Jointly, the top ten make up 15% to 20% of the sample. Their antigen targets remain unknown. The treatment or condition label here, explained by the study, means: in vitro stimulation with specific CMV peptide epitopes to enrich CMV-specific T cells. Sequences were derived from cultured PBMCs, sampled from culture after CMV antigen stimulation. The receptor set was obtained from a human donor in good health (CMV status not recorded). Some clones in this sample may be carry-over from other donors' samples.

This chain uses TRBV12-5 with TRBJ2-3; the match to TRBD2 covers 8 bases. In germline, CDR1 is LGHNT, CDR2 FRNRAP. This CDR3 is 17 amino acids long. V lost 0 bases, J lost 5 bases, and 10 bases stayed unmatched. This CDR3 is CASGLVLEREHRDTQYF. In nucleotides, the CDR3 is TGTGCTAGTGGTTTGGTACTGGAGCGGGAGCATAGAGATACGCAGTATTTT. The full variable domain, its missing parts supplied by reference TRBV12-5 and TRBJ2-3, is DARVTQTPRHKVTEMGQEVTMRCQPILGHNTVFWYRQTMMQGLELLAYFRNRAPLDDSGMPKDRFSAEMPDATLATLKIQPSEPRDSAVYFCASGLVLEREHRDTQYFGPGTRLTVL.

This chain joins TRBV12-3 or TRBV12-4 and TRBJ2-2, with a possible D match to TRBD2 (5 bases). The V end was cut by 2 bases, the J end by 4 bases, with 8 bases between. The CDR3 runs to 14 residues. The CDR3 reads CASSLTGSTGELFF. The CDR3 nucleotides are TGTGCCAGCAGTTTAACGGGGAGCACCGGGGAGCTGTTTTTT.

The chain links TRBV4-2 to TRBJ2-3; 9 bases are a match to TRBD2. CDR1 is LGHNA and CDR2 is YNFKEQ in the germline V gene. The CDR3 length is 18 residues. Losses at the gene ends were 0 bases for V and 0 bases for J; bases not matched to a gene: 7. The CDR3, as DNA: TGTGCCAGCAGCCAAGAATCGAGGCTAGCGGGAAGCACAGATACGCAGTATTTT. Translated: CASSQESRLAGSTDTQYF.

Many counts were recorded for this clonotype. V and J are TRBV7-9 and TRBJ2-6; no definite D call. V dropped 4 bases and J dropped 2 bases, with 12 bases sitting between them. Germline V lookup: CDR1 SEHNR, CDR2 FQNEAQ (reference sequence). The CDR3 spans 16 residues. The CDR3 DNA reads TGTGCCAGCAGCTGGTCTACTACGGCTGGGGCCAACGTCCTGACTTTC. This translates into CASSWSTTAGANVLTF.

V gene TRBV2 combines with J gene TRBJ2-1; a weak D match, TRBD2 (5 bases). The germline CDR1 and CDR2 sequences are SNHLY and FYNNEI. The CDR3 length is 11 residues. Between the trimmed V and J ends, which lost 7 bases and 6 bases, there was a span of 7 bases. CDR3 DNA: TGTGCCAGCAATGGAGGCAATGAGCAGTTCTTC. Translating gives CASNGGNEQFF.

This clonotype showed up just a few times. The V gene is TRBV12-3 or TRBV12-4, the J gene TRBJ2-1, with TRBD2 identical over 11 bases. The CDR3 runs to 16 residues. Unmatched junction bases numbered 11, after V lost 4 bases and J lost 9 bases. The CDR3 reads CASSYTVSGRAFEQFF. CDR3 nucleotides: TGTGCCAGCAGTTACACCGTTAGCGGGAGGGCCTTTGAGCAGTTCTTC.

This clonotype was seen repeatedly, ten times or more. This rearrangement joins TRBV7-2 to TRBJ1-3; 7 nucleotides match TRBD1. The CDR3 is 16 residues long. Unmatched junction bases numbered 3, after V lost 1 base and J lost 0 bases. Germline V gene sequence: CDR1 SGHTA, CDR2 FQGNSA. The CDR3 bases are TGTGCCAGCAGCTTAGGGCCAGGGGGCTCTGGAAACACCATATATTTT. Translated: CASSLGPGGSGNTIYF.

V usage is TRBV7-9 and J usage is TRBJ1-4, with 9 bases aligning to TRBD1. The germline V gene encodes CDR1 SEHNR and CDR2 FQNEAQ (reference sequence). With V trimmed by 5 bases and J by 8 bases, 12 bases remained unmatched. CDR3 length: 16 residues. The CDR3: CASSTTGTGFREKLFF. CDR3 bases: TGTGCCAGCAGCACAACCGGGACAGGGTTTCGGGAAAAACTGTTTTTT. The full variable domain, its missing parts supplied by reference TRBV7-9 and TRBJ1-4, is DTGVSQNPRHKITKRGQNVTFRCDPISEHNRLYWYRQTLGQGPEFLTYFQNEAQLEKSRLLSDRFSAERPKGSFSTLEIQRTEQGDSAMYLCASSTTGTGFREKLFFGSGTQLSVL.

Of note for this clonotype: A much more abundant neighbour one base away suggests this may be a read error. Here the CDR3 reads CASGLDSSYGYTF. In DNA, the CDR3 is TGTGCCAGCGGCTTAGATTCCAGCTATGGCTACACCTTC. The rearrangement uses TRBV7-2 and TRBJ1-2; D gene uncertain. Germline assignment: CDR1 SGHTA and CDR2 FQGNSA. CDR3 length: 13 residues.

This clonotype has a handful of counts. V usage is TRBV7-2 and J usage is TRBJ2-7; 9 bases map to TRBD1. The CDR3 loop spans 16 amino acids. V lost 6 bases and J lost 5; bases outside the gene matches: 14. Germline loops: CDR1 SGHTA, CDR2 FQGNSA. The CDR3 coding sequence is TGTGCCAGCAGTCCGGGAGCCGGACAGGGGAGGAACGAGCAGTACTTC. Its protein product is CASSPGAGQGRNEQYF.

This clonotype appeared a few times. V is TRBV7-9 and J is TRBJ2-7; D may correspond to TRBD1 or TRBD2 (5 bases each). Trimming pared 4 bases from V and 2 bases from J, leaving 12 bases between. CDR3 size: 14 residues. Germline values: CDR1 SEHNR, CDR2 FQNEAQ (reference sequence). CDR3: CASSSPGRPYEQYF. In nucleotides, the CDR3 is TGTGCCAGCAGCTCCCCGGGACGCCCCTACGAGCAGTACTTC. Variable domain in full (rest from reference TRBV7-9 and TRBJ2-7): DTGVSQNPRHKITKRGQNVTFRCDPISEHNRLYWYRQTLGQGPEFLTYFQNEAQLEKSRLLSDRFSAERPKGSFSTLEIQRTEQGDSAMYLCASSSPGRPYEQYFGPGTRLTVT.

The J gene is TRBJ2-7, the V gene TRBV7-8; 7 bases are shared with TRBD1. CDR3 length: 14 residues. Germline V CDR1 and CDR2: SGHVS, FQNEAQ. J gave up 6 bases and V 1 base, and 6 bases lay outside the gene matches. The CDR3 reads CASSLVAGGSEQYF. The CDR3 DNA is TGTGCCAGCAGCTTAGTTGCAGGGGGTTCCGAGCAGTACTTC.

This clonotype was detected many times. V is TRBV7-2 and J is TRBJ2-7; D remains ambiguous. The germline V and J ends were trimmed by 5 bases and 2 bases, with 13 bases remaining between them. The germline V gene encodes CDR1 SGHTA and CDR2 FQGNSA. This CDR3 region has 14 residues. CDR3 bases: TGTGCCAGCAGCCTCTACCTAGGAACCTACGAGCAGTACTTC. Its protein is CASSLYLGTYEQYF.

J is TRBJ2-1 and V is TRBV2; possibly TRBD1 for D (5 bases). Deletions cut 1 base from V and 8 bases from J, with 15 bases between. There are 15 residues in the CDR3. Germline assignment: CDR1 SNHLY and CDR2 FYNNEI. In nucleotides, the CDR3 is TGTGCCAGCAGTGAAGTAGGGGATTCCAGGGATGAGCAGTTCTTC. The encoded protein is CASSEVGDSRDEQFF.

The table lists this clonotype with a few counts. The V gene is TRBV7-8, the J gene TRBJ2-7; D unresolved. The CDR3 has 12 amino acids. Trimming cost V 5 bases and J 5 bases, with 10 bases left between them. Germline CDR1 reads SGHVS; CDR2 reads FQNEAQ. The chain's CDR3 is CASSRPPHEQYF. DNA for the CDR3: TGTGCCAGCAGCCGGCCCCCTCACGAGCAGTACTTC. The complete variable domain, with remaining parts taken from reference TRBV7-8 and TRBJ2-7, reads GAGVSQSPRYKVAKRGQDVALRCDPISGHVSLFWYQQALGQGPEFLTYFQNEAQLDKSGLPSDRFFAERPEGSVSTLKIQRTQQEDSAVYLCASSRPPHEQYFGPGTRLTVT.

J is TRBJ1-1 and V is TRBV12-3 or TRBV12-4; D may be TRBD1 (5 bases). The CDR3 extends over 15 amino acids. V was pared by 3 bases and J by 5 bases, with 16 bases between. The CDR3 bases are TGTGCCAGCAGTTTCGGGCAGGGCCGGGTGACTGAAGCTTTCTTT. It encodes CASSFGQGRVTEAFF.

This clonotype was seen a handful of times. The chain carries TRBV28 and TRBJ2-1; D is perhaps TRBD2 (6 bases). Germline CDR1 and CDR2: MDHEN and SYDVKM. This CDR3 is 13 amino acids long. V was shortened by 5 bases and J by 8 bases, with 13 bases between the two germline ends. In nucleotides, the CDR3 is TGTGCCAGCAGTCCAACGGGAGCCGATGAGCAGTTCTTC. Translated: CASSPTGADEQFF.

V is TRBV10-3 and J is TRBJ2-3; the D is unclear. This CDR3 is built from 16 residues. The V and J ends lost 5 bases and 3 bases respectively, with 18 bases between them. The germline CDR1 and CDR2 sequences are ENHRY and SYGVKD. The CDR3 nucleotides are TGTGCCATCAGTCAGGCGACTCTCTTTGGGACAGATACGCAGTATTTT. Translating gives CAISQATLFGTDTQYF.

The chain is built from TRBV7-2 and TRBJ1-1; 8 nucleotides align to TRBD1. Trimming cost V 5 bases and J 11 bases; bases outside gene matches: 7. Germline V lookup: CDR1 SGHTA, CDR2 FQGNSA. The CDR3 is 12 amino acids. The CDR3 bases are TGTGCCAGCAGCCTTAGGACAGGGAGGGCTTTCTTT. Translation: CASSLRTGRAFF.

This clonotype was picked up a small number of times. The gene calls are TRBV12-3 or TRBV12-4 and TRBJ2-6, with D unresolved. The CDR3 consists of 16 residues. Trimming removed 6 bases at V and 2 bases at J, with 14 bases between. The CDR3, as DNA: TGTGCCAGCAGCGACCATCTTTCTCCTGGGGCCAACGTCCTGACTTTC. Translated: CASSDHLSPGANVLTF.

This clonotype was detected only once. The chain carries TRBV5-4 and TRBJ1-1; unclear D gene. In germline, CDR1 is SGHNT, CDR2 YYREEE (reference sequence). The CDR3 contains 15 residues. Trimming took 2 bases from V and 6 from J, leaving 17 bases between them. The CDR3 DNA reads TGTGCCAGCAGCTTTCGCAGGTCGGGAGATTCTGAAGCTTTCTTT. The encoded protein is CASSFRRSGDSEAFF.

This sequence joins TRBV5-1 and TRBJ2-7; the D call may be TRBD1 or TRBD2 (5 bases each). V lost 7 bases and J lost 1, with 15 bases in between. The CDR3 covers 14 residues. Germline CDR1 and CDR2: SGHRS and YFSETQ. Here the CDR3 DNA reads TGCGCCAGCCGTACCGGGACGGATTCCTACGAGCAGTACTTC. It specifies CASRTGTDSYEQYF.

This clonotype has a single count. A much larger clonotype is one base distant, so this may be a read error. The V gene is TRBV7-8, the J gene TRBJ2-7; the match to TRBD2 covers 9 bases. After removal of 5 bases from V and 5 bases from J, the junction contained 7 bases not matched to a gene. The germline V gene encodes CDR1 SGHVS and CDR2 FQNEAQ. The CDR3 consists of 14 residues. In DNA form, the CDR3 reads TGTGCCAGCAGCGGTAGCGGGGGACCCCACGAGCAGTACTTC. It codes for CASSGSGGPHEQYF.

J is TRBJ2-1 and V is TRBV27, with TRBD2 matching 9 bases. CDR3 length: 17 residues. V was clipped by 2 bases and J by 9 bases; unmatched bases: 14. Per germline, CDR1 MNHEY and CDR2 SMNVEV (reference sequence). Here the CDR3 DNA reads TGTGCCAGCAGTTTACTAGCGGGATCCTCCCGGGCGCCTGAGCAGTTCTTC. Protein sequence: CASSLLAGSSRAPEQFF.

The V and J genes are TRBV6-2 or TRBV6-3 and TRBJ1-5; D remains unclear. Germline CDR1 reads MNHEY; CDR2 reads SVGEGT. Trimming removed 1 base from V and 0 bases from J, with 4 bases in between. This CDR3 has 14 residues. The chain's CDR3 is CASSYWGSNQPQHF. The CDR3, as DNA: TGTGCCAGCAGTTACTGGGGTAGCAATCAGCCCCAGCATTTT.

The V gene is TRBV20-1, the J gene TRBJ2-1, with TRBD2 identical over 7 bases. Germline lookup yields CDR1 DFQATT and CDR2 SNEGSKA (reference sequence). V was pared by 2 bases and J by 0 bases, with 7 bases of the junction left unmatched. CDR3 length equals 16 residues. CDR3 nucleotides: TGCAGTGCTAGAAAACTAGCGTTTAACTCCTACAATGAGCAGTTCTTC. This encodes CSARKLAFNSYNEQFF.

This sequence joins TRBV20-1 and TRBJ1-1, with a weak D call TRBD1 (5 bases). Trimming stripped 2 bases from V and 3 bases from J, with 10 bases between. The CDR3 runs to 13 residues. CDR1 is DFQATT and CDR2 is SNEGSKA in the germline V gene (reference sequence). CDR3 residues: CSARRGSDTEAFF. In nucleotides, the CDR3 is TGCAGTGCTAGAAGGGGCTCGGACACTGAAGCTTTCTTT.